This T cell receptor (beta chain) originates from a study of OX40 agonist ivuxolimab in advanced cancers. Study summary: Anti-PD-1, anti-PD-L1 or anti-CTLA-4 therapy given earlier was allowed, and approximately 40% had some. Three patients, one with hepatocellular carcinoma and two with cutaneous melanoma, responded partially.

Turning to this clone: Its antigen is not identified.

In germline, CDR1 is LNHDA, CDR2 SQIVND (reference sequence). With 7 bases removed from V and 6 bases from J, the gap between germline ends came to 16 bases. This CDR3 comprises 14 residues. Drawing of blood for sampling happened at baseline, at cycle 4 day 1, and at cycle 7 day 1. Study-wide findings and caveats: At doses 0.1 to 3.0 mg/kg, CD4+ and CD8+ clones expanded.

Clones were sequenced by immunoSEQ multiplex PCR, and TCRdb holds only the in-frame ones, with some missing. The sample has 25,000 to 35,000 clones, approximately 88% seen once. This material consisted of CD4+ or CD8+ T cells sorted from blood, taken in a trial of the OX40 agonist ivuxolimab. The gene calls are TRBV19 and TRBJ2-1; the D call may be TRBD1 or TRBD2 (5 bases each). The receptor comes from an adult with an advanced solid tumor such as melanoma, head and neck, liver or kidney cancer. DNA for the CDR3: TGTGCCAGTAACTTCCGGGACGGAGGCAATGAGCAGTTCTTC. Amino acids: CASNFRDGGNEQFF. Supplemented by reference TRBV19 and TRBJ2-1, the full variable domain reads DGGITQSPKYLFRKEGQNVTLSCEQNLNHDAMYWYRQDPGQGLRLIYYSQIVNDFQKGDIAEGYSVSREKKESFPLTVTSAQKNPTAFYLCASNFRDGGNEQFFGPGTRLTVL.